This T cell receptor (beta chain) originates from a study of cytomegalovirus exposure and HLA in healthy donors. The length of the CDR3 is 14 residues. Trimming cost V 7 bases and J 3 bases; bases outside gene matches: 11. CDR1 and CDR2 from the germline V gene are SQVTM and ANQGSEA. Use of 60 Vbeta and 13 Jbeta primers characterized the PCR. Profiled with immunoSEQ multiplex PCR; TCRdb holds only in-frame clones, not every one. The sample totals around 100,000 clones. The receptor's source is a middle-aged man in good health and CMV-seropositive. The specimen was PBMCs. The J gene is TRBJ2-7, the V gene TRBV29-1, with 8 bases identical to TRBD2. The CDR3 region has the DNA TGCAGCGCGGGACTAGGAAGCACCCTCTACGAGCAGTACTTC. It encodes CSAGLGSTLYEQYF.